This entry features one TCR beta chain sequence. No antigen is known for it. Likely unrecorded immune exposures existed in these nominally healthy donors. A multiplex PCR was run with 60 Vbeta primers and 13 Jbeta primers. Method: immunoSEQ multiplex PCR; TCRdb's copy keeps in-frame clones and lacks some. The data contain about 170,000 clones, 71% of them singletons. The data were obtained in a study of cytomegalovirus exposure and HLA in healthy donors. Study summary: Earlier sequencing of around 190 million T cells yielded 100 million to 140 million unique TCR beta sequences.

Broader study findings: Further analysis was carried out later, and it showed several of the most significant clusters appearing linked to common viral pathogens. Analyses of presence and absence presupposed an approximately uniform sequencing depth across donors.

Losses at the gene ends were 0 bases for V and 1 base for J; bases not matched to a gene: 4. The CDR3 contains 17 residues. Germline lookup yields CDR1 SGHVS and CDR2 FNYEAQ. Sequencing was performed on PBMCs. The chain employs TRBV7-6 and TRBJ2-1, with TRBD2 identical over 9 bases. The origin of this receptor is a girl aged 5-17 years in good health and CMV-seronegative. The CDR3: CASSLAGTSLSYNEQFF. The CDR3 DNA reads TGTGCCAGCAGCTTAGCTGGGACTAGCTTATCCTACAATGAGCAGTTCTTC.